This TCR beta chain came from a study of ipilimumab plus nivolumab after autologous stem cell transplantation. Looked up from germline, CDR1 is SNHLY and CDR2 is FYNNEI. Trimming removed 3 bases from V and 2 bases from J, with 7 bases in between. CDR3 length equals 14 residues. This clone was detected once. Dosing: nivolumab 3 mg/kg IV, weeks 1, 4, 7, 10, then every two weeks to week 26. Profiling relied on immunoSEQ multiplex PCR, and the TCRdb table lists in-frame clones only, not all of them. Among under 30,000 clones listed, just over 85% were seen once. The chain employs TRBV2 and TRBJ2-2; D is unclear. The source of this sequence is a male donor with diffuse large B-cell lymphoma. Sequencing was performed on PBMCs, taken in a trial of ipilimumab plus nivolumab as post-transplant consolidation. CDR3 in amino acids: CASSENRNTGELFF. CDR3 DNA sequence: TGTGCCAGCAGTGAGAATAGAAACACCGGGGAGCTGTTTTTT. Full variable domain (rest looked up from reference TRBV2 and TRBJ2-2): EPEVTQTPSHQVTQMGQEVILRCVPISNHLYFYWYRQILGQKVEFLVSFYNNEISEKSEIFDDQFSVERPDGSNFTLKIRSTKLEDSAMYFCASSENRNTGELFFGEGSRLTVL.